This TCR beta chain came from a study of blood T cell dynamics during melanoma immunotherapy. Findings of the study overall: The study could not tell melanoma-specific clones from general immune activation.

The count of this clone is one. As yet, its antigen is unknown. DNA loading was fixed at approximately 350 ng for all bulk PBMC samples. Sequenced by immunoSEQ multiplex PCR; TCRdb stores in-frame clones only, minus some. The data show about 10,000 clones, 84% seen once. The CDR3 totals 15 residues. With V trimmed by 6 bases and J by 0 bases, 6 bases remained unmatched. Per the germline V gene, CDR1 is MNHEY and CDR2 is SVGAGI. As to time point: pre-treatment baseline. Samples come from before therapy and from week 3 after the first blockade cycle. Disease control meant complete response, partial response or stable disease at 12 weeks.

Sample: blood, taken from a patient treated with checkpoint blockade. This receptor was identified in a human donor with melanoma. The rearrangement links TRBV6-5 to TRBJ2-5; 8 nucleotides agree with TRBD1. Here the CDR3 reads CASSSGGGNQETQYF. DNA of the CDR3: TGTGCCAGCAGCTCAGGGGGCGGGAACCAAGAGACCCAGTACTTC.